What follows are 7 T cell receptor beta chains derived from one specimen sequenced in a study of blood T cell repertoires in COVID-19 (dated by TCRdb to about 2020). Library preparation employed the immunoSEQ multiplex PCR assay. TCRdb obtained this table from immuneACCESS and retained in-frame rearrangements with V and J assigned. These tables miss some clones; where compared with another copy, unresolved V genes account for less than half of the shortfall, and the remainder is unexplained. In this sample the table shows about 70,000 clones, about four fifths of which occur a single time. 5% to 7.5% of the sample rests with the top ten. Sequencing was performed on peripheral blood. The receptor source for this set is a woman aged 60 to 75 with acute or convalescent COVID-19.

This chain uses TRBV27 with TRBJ1-3, with TRBD1 matching 7 bases. Germline V lookup: CDR1 MNHEY, CDR2 SMNVEV (reference sequence). This CDR3 is 15 amino acids long. Losses at the gene ends were 6 bases for V and 0 bases for J; bases not matched to a gene: 5. CDR3 sequence reads: CASSPGQVSGNTIYF. In DNA form, the CDR3 reads TGTGCCAGCAGCCCCGGACAGGTCTCTGGAAACACCATATATTTT.

Remarks on this clone: An end of the junction differs from the germline gene, which may be a read error. The chain has TRBV18 and TRBJ2-5; D perhaps matches TRBD1 (6 bases). From germline, CDR1 is KGHSH and CDR2 LQKENI. CDR3 size: 12 residues. The CDR3 nucleotides read TGTGCCAGCTCACCAAGAAACGTACAGGGTGACTTC. This codes for CASSPRNVQGDF.

This chain links TRBV6-1 with TRBJ1-2; TRBD1 aligns across 9 bases. With V trimmed by 3 bases and J by 7 bases, 12 bases remained unmatched. The CDR3 covers 16 residues. Germline V CDR1 and CDR2: MNHNS, SASEGT. The DNA of the CDR3 is TGTGCCAGCAGTGACCGCGCCGGGACAGGGTCTAGTGGCTACACCTTC. This translates into CASSDRAGTGSSGYTF.

The chain joins TRBV7-8 to TRBJ1-1; 7 nucleotides match TRBD1. There are 15 residues in the CDR3. V was clipped by 1 base and J by 1 base; unmatched bases: 3. Germline V lookup: CDR1 SGHVS, CDR2 FQNEAQ. The CDR3 DNA reads TGTGCCAGCAGCTTAGGAGGGGGCAAGAACACTGAAGCTTTCTTT. Its translation: CASSLGGGKNTEAFF.

The chain joins TRBV5-6 to TRBJ2-7, with D possibly matching TRBD2 (6 bases). CDR1 and CDR2 (germline): SGHDT, YYEEEE. This CDR3 has 14 residues. V lost 4 bases, J lost 0 bases, and 11 bases lay in between. The CDR3: CASSPGGVSYEQYF. The CDR3 region has the DNA TGTGCCAGCAGCCCCGGGGGTGTCTCCTACGAGCAGTACTTC.

V usage is TRBV5-1 and J usage is TRBJ1-1, with a possible D match to TRBD1 (6 bases). The length of the CDR3 is 15 residues. CDR1 is SGHRS and CDR2 is YFSETQ in the germline V gene. The V end was cut by 2 bases, the J end by 1 base, with 12 bases between. The CDR3 coding sequence is TGCGCCAGCAGCTTCGGTACAGGGCCGAACACTGAAGCTTTCTTT. Translated, it gives CASSFGTGPNTEAFF. Together with reference TRBV5-1 and TRBJ1-1, the CDR3 gives the full variable domain: KAGVTQTPRYLIKTRGQQVTLSCSPISGHRSVSWYQQTPGQGLQFLFEYFSETQRNKGNFPGRFSGRQFSNSRSEMNVSTLELGDSALYLCASSFGTGPNTEAFFGQGTRLTVV.

The chain is built from TRBV7-2 and TRBJ2-7; D might be TRBD2 (7 bases). There are 16 residues in the CDR3. From germline, CDR1 is SGHTA and CDR2 FQGNSA. Trimming pared 1 base from V and 3 bases from J, leaving 16 bases between. CDR3 loop: CASSLGAAGDYYEQYF. CDR3 coding DNA: TGTGCCAGCAGCTTAGGGGCGGCAGGGGACTACTACGAGCAGTACTTC.